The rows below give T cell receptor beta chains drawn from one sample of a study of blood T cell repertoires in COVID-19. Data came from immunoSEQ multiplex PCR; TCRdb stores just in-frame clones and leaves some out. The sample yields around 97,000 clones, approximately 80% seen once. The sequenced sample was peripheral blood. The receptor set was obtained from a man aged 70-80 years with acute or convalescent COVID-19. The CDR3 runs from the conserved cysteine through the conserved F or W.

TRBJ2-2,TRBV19,CASSIAETGELFF
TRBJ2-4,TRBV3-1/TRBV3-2,CASSQGRGGANIQYF
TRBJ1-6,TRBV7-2,CASNYRVHQNSPLHF
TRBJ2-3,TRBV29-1,CSVEWASTDTQYF
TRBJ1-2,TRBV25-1,CASRGGQGTNYGYTF
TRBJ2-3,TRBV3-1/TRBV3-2,CASSQGREVLGSTQYF
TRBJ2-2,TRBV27,CASRGILQGDFTGELFF
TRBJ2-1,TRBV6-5,CATRRWGDSYNEQFF
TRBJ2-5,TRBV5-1,CASSLDGTTRETQYF
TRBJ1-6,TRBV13,CASSLAQSDNSPLHF
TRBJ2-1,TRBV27,CATTSLGSYNEQFF
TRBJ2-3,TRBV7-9,CASSARRGSTDTQYF
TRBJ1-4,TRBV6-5,CASIRQFNEKLFF
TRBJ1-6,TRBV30,CAWKAPGQDISPLHF
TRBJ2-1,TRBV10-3,CAISGLALSSYNEQFF
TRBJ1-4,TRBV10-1,CASSEDRVAEKLFF
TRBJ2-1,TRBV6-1,CASSEYSGQGIDEQFF
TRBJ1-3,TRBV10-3,CAISEWGQGRESGSGNTIYF
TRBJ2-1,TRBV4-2,CASSHNSGGKLNEQFF
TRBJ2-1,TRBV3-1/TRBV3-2,CASSARDRGHNEQFF
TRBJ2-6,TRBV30,CAWRKQGFAGANVLTF
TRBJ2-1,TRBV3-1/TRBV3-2,CASSQVGREQFF
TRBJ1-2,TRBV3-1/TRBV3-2,CASTVTNDRNYTF
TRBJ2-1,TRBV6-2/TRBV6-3,CASSSQGFPPYNEQFF
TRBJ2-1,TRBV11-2,CASSSDYRQGMGGEQFF
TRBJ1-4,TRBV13,CASSSPNNYLATNEKLFF
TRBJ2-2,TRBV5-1,CASSISGGAGELFF
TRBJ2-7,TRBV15,CATSDRDRTHEQYF
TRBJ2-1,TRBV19,CASWDRVNEQFF
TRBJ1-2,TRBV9,CASSAETGRGYGYTF
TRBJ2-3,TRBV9,CASSADGGAASSTDTQYF
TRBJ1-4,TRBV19,CASSRGQALTRTTTNEKLFF
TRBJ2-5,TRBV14,CASSQEAGQGYQETQYF
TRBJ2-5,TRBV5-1,CASSFFSGTQETQYF
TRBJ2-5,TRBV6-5,CASQRGRDQETQYF
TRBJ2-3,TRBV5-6,CASSDRQTTSTDTQYF
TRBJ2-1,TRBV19,CASSPRRSGLRPSNEQFF
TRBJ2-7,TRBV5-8,CASSLPGTYEQYF
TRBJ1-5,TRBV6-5,CASKRGTGGNQPQHF
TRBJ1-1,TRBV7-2,CASSLARGWTLRNTEAFF
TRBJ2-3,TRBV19,CASSIGDRIKTDTQYF
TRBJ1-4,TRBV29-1,CSVQSGTGYEKLFF
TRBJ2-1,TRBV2,CASSEWVGGRYNEQFF
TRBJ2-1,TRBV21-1,CASTPLPRFRGPHNEQFF
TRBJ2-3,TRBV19,CASSGGGGVTDTQYF
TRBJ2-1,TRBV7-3,CASSLTTLANEQFF
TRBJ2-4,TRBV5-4,CASSSSGTENIQYF
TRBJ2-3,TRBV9,CASSVGQDTQYF
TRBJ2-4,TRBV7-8,CASRPGTSRPAKNIQYF
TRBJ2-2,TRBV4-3,CASSQATSGNANTGELFF
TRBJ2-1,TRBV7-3,CASSGQGKYNEQFF
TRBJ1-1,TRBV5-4,CASSFTGNTEAFF
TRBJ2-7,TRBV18,CASSDRAGATYEQYF
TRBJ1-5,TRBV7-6,CASSLGQGGIQPQHF
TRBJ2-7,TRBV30,CAWSPPWRGSYEQYF
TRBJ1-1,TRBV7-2,CASSLGWGQIYLF
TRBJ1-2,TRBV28,CASRRAGQGRFYGYTF